This T cell receptor (beta chain) stems from a study of T-cell reconstitution after alpha-beta-depleted transplantation in children. TCRbeta library preparation incorporated unique molecular identifiers. One entry per CDR3 protein, called by TCRdb with MiXCR from the PCR reads. This sample has 440,000 or so distinct CDR3 sequences, with approximately 10% found just once. Germline CDR1 and CDR2: SGHKS and YYEKEE (reference sequence). The V gene end was trimmed by 1 base and the J gene end by 3 bases; junction bases not matched to a gene: 5. CDR3 size: 15 residues. The V call is TRBV5-5, the J call TRBJ2-7; 9 nucleotides agree with TRBD2. This sequence was found in a human donor who donated a stem cell graft to a child with acute myeloid leukemia. The specimen comprised PBMCs from the stem cell graft donor, sampled from the stem cell graft. The CDR3 DNA is TGTGCCAGCAGCTTGCTAGCGGGACTTAACTACGAGCAGTACTTC. Translation gives CASSLLAGLNYEQYF.